The clone carrying this T cell receptor beta chain has only a few counts. Its antigen is still unknown. The sample comes from a study of blood T cells in healthy people across ages. Study-wide points: Significant beta diversity loss was already apparent by age about 42, declining roughly linearly. Relative to aged donors, long-lived donors carried more naive CD4+ cells and displayed higher diversity.

Germline-derived CDR1 and CDR2 are SGHRS and YFSETQ. The V end was cut by 3 bases, the J end by 5 bases, with 15 bases between. The CDR3 contains 14 residues. With a J-beta primer mix and a sample-barcoded 5' primer, a second PCR ran about 7 to 12 cycles. TCRdb independently ran MiXCR on the 5' RACE reads; one entry per CDR3 protein. The sample lists around 1.5 million distinct CDR3 sequences, about 31% seen once, with roughly 12% in the top ten. The chain carries TRBV5-1 and TRBJ2-7; D gene unclear. The origin of this receptor is a woman aged 25 to 39 in good health. The sample taken for sequencing was blood. CDR3 loop: CASSSAGRGDEQYF. In DNA, the CDR3 is TGCGCCAGCAGCTCTGCAGGCCGAGGTGACGAGCAGTACTTC.